Below, 10 T cell receptor beta chains from the same sample are listed, as sequenced in a study of cytomegalovirus exposure and HLA in healthy donors. TCRdb's copy holds only in-frame clones and misses some; the assay was immunoSEQ multiplex PCR. The sample lists about 240,000 clones; approximately 87% were seen once. The sequenced material came from PBMCs. The receptors were gathered from a man between 18 and 29 years old in good health and CMV-seronegative.

The gene calls are TRBV28 and TRBJ1-2; 7 positions agree with TRBD1. The length of the CDR3 is 15 residues. Germline loops: CDR1 MDHEN, CDR2 SYDVKM. Unmatched junction bases numbered 7, after V lost 4 bases and J lost 2 bases. This chain's CDR3 is CASSYPGQNNYGYTF. CDR3 bases: TGTGCCAGCAGTTACCCGGGACAGAACAACTATGGCTACACCTTC.

The V and J genes are TRBV10-1 and TRBJ2-3, with D hard to call. The CDR3 length is 14 residues. CDR1 and CDR2 from the germline V gene are WNHNN and SYGVQD (reference sequence). Trimming removed 0 bases from V and 4 bases from J, with 8 bases in between. The CDR3 sequence: CASSESSFPDTQYF. CDR3 sequence (DNA): TGCGCCAGCAGTGAGTCGAGTTTCCCAGATACGCAGTATTTT.

The rearrangement uses TRBV15 and TRBJ2-4, with D possibly being TRBD2 (6 bases). Germline CDR1 LNHNV, CDR2 YYDKDF (reference sequence). V shed 0 bases and J shed 7 bases, with 13 bases lying between them. The CDR3 is 15 amino acids. CDR3 in amino acids: CATSREINRGNIQYF. In nucleotides, the CDR3 is TGTGCCACCAGCAGAGAGATCAACCGGGGGAACATTCAGTACTTC. The variable domain in full, with the rest retrieved from reference TRBV15 and TRBJ2-4, is DAMVIQNPRYQVTQFGKPVTLSCSQTLNHNVMYWYQQKSSQAPKLLFHYYDKDFNNEADTPDNFQSRRPNTSFCFLDIRSPGLGDTAMYLCATSREINRGNIQYFGAGTRLSVL.

The V and J genes are TRBV2 and TRBJ1-1; 7 nucleotides agree with TRBD1. V lost 4 bases, J lost 6 bases, and 5 bases stayed unmatched. Germline loops: CDR1 SNHLY, CDR2 FYNNEI. The CDR3 length is 13 residues. CDR3 coding DNA: TGTGCCAGCAGTGCAACAGGGGACGCTGAAGCTTTCTTT. Its translation is CASSATGDAEAFF.

This clone was observed a few times. The chain couples TRBV7-9 to TRBJ2-1; 9 positions agree with TRBD2. The CDR3 sequence is 15 residues long. V lost 2 bases, J lost 4 bases, and 3 bases stayed unmatched. Germline V gene lookup returns CDR1 SEHNR and CDR2 FQNEAQ (reference sequence). The CDR3 reads CASSLQREAYNEQFF. The CDR3 nucleotides read TGTGCCAGCAGCTTACAGCGGGAGGCATACAATGAGCAGTTCTTC.

V usage is TRBV4-1 and J usage is TRBJ1-6, with a tentative D call TRBD1 (5 bases). CDR3 size: 14 residues. Trimming cost V 1 base and J 9 bases, with 10 bases left between them. In germline, CDR1 is MGHRA, CDR2 YSYEKL. CDR3 protein: CASSQALRGSPLHF. DNA for the CDR3: TGCGCCAGCAGCCAAGCTTTAAGGGGTTCACCCCTCCACTTT.

The chain joins TRBV19 to TRBJ2-7; 8 bases agree with TRBD1. The J segment lost 6 bases and the V segment lost 8 bases, leaving 9 bases of the junction unmatched. Looked up from germline, CDR1 is LNHDA and CDR2 is SQIVND (reference sequence). The CDR3 extends over 13 amino acids. CDR3 protein: CASSSQTGGEQYF. DNA of the CDR3: TGTGCCAGTTCATCCCAAACAGGGGGCGAGCAGTACTTC.

V and J are TRBV6-5 and TRBJ2-3, with a weak D call TRBD2 (6 bases). Germline V lookup: CDR1 MNHEY, CDR2 SVGAGI. The CDR3 spans 15 residues. V was trimmed by 0 bases and J by 8 bases, leaving 15 bases between them. The CDR3 loop is CASSYSTLSGVTQYF. For the CDR3, the DNA is TGTGCCAGCAGTTACTCGACCCTTAGCGGCGTTACGCAGTATTTT.

The V gene is TRBV4-3, the J gene TRBJ2-2, with 7 nucleotides matching TRBD1. Germline values: CDR1 LGHNA, CDR2 YSLEER. J was trimmed by 6 bases and V by 3 bases; bases with no gene match: 4. This CDR3 contains 14 residues. For the CDR3, the DNA is TGCGCCAGCAGCCAGGATACAGGGGCCGGGGAGCTGTTTTTT. As protein: CASSQDTGAGELFF.

The gene calls are TRBV7-2 and TRBJ1-5; 8 bases match TRBD1. CDR3 length: 15 amino acids. The V and J ends lost 4 bases and 2 bases, in that order; junction bases with no gene match: 4. The V gene's germline CDR1 is SGHTA and CDR2 FQGNSA. CDR3 protein: CASSSSGGGNQPQHF. CDR3 nucleotides: TGTGCCAGCAGCTCGTCAGGGGGCGGCAATCAGCCCCAGCATTTT.